The clone carrying this TCR beta chain was seen more than once but under ten times. Its matching antigen is unknown. This sample was included in a study of cytomegalovirus exposure and HLA in healthy donors. Study-level findings and limits: TCR beta V- and J-gene trimming was later associated with a missense DCLRE1C variant.

The germline gives CDR1 LGHNA, CDR2 YNFKEQ. The length of the CDR3 is 16 residues. The V and J ends lost 4 bases and 7 bases respectively, with 20 bases between them. The PCR ran on 60 Vbeta and 13 Jbeta primers. The method was immunoSEQ multiplex PCR; TCRdb's version includes in-frame clones alone and lacks a portion of them. The sample consists of 120,000 to 150,000 clones, less than 10% of them appearing once. Sequenced: PBMCs. The chain carries TRBV4-2 and TRBJ2-1; no clear D gene. The clonotype comes from a male donor in good health and CMV-seronegative. The CDR3 region has the DNA TGTGCCAGCAGCCCTGCGCCTTTCGAACTGGAGAATGAGCAGTTCTTC. Translation gives CASSPAPFELENEQFF.